The source of this TCR beta chain is a study of CD8 T cells in ankylosing spondylitis. Study-wide results and limits: As for the disease-linked clones, they showed a CD8+ phenotype and occurred at relatively low frequencies in peripheral blood. Disease-linked clones reportedly concentrated significantly in matched ankylosing spondylitis synovial fluid.

The CDR3 covers 15 residues. V gave up 0 bases and J gave up 14 bases; unmatched junction bases: 11. Germline V gene lookup returns CDR1 SGHRS and CDR2 YFSETQ. In its sample, this clonotype was seen a few times. Antigen: not known. TCR beta libraries were made by quantitative 5'-RACE with molecular barcodes. Each CDR3 protein gets one entry after TCRdb re-called the 5' RACE reads with MiXCR. The profile covers around 180,000 distinct CDR3 sequences, with under 15% appearing a single time and more than 9.5% taken by the ten largest. The clonotype originates from a female donor with ankylosing spondylitis or in good health (not recorded which). The sequenced sample was blood, either unsorted or a sorted T cell fraction (not recorded which). The V call is TRBV5-1, the J call TRBJ2-1, with 10 nucleotides matching TRBD2. The CDR3 loop reads CASSLAVAGGGWKFF. For the CDR3, the DNA is TGCGCCAGCAGCTTGGCGGTAGCGGGAGGAGGTTGGAAGTTCTTC.